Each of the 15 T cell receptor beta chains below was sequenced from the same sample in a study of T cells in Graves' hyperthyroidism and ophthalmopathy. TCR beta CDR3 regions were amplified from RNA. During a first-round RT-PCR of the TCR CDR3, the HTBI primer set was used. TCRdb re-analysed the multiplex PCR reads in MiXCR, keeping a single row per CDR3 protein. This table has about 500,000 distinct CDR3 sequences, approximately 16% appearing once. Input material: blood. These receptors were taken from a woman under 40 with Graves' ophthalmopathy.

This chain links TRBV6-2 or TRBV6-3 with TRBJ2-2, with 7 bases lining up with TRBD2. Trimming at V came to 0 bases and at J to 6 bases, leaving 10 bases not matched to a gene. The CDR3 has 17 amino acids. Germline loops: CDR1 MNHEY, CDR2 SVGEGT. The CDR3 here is CASSYSGAGVLAGELFF. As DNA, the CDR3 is TGTGCCAGCAGTTACTCGGGCGCGGGAGTTCTTGCCGGGGAGCTGTTTTTT.

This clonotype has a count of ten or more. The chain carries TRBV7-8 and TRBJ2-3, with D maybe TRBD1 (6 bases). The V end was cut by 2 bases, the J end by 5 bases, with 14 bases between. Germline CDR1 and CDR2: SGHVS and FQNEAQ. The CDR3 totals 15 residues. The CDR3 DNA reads TGTGCCAGCAGCTTAAAGCATCAGGGGAGAGATACGCAGTATTTT. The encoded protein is CASSLKHQGRDTQYF.

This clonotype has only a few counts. CDR3 nucleotides: TGCAGTGCTAGAGATGAAAAAATCTACAATGAGCAGTTCTTC. It is translated as CSARDEKIYNEQFF. The V gene is TRBV20-1, the J gene TRBJ2-1; unclear D gene. There are 14 residues in the CDR3. The V gene's germline CDR1 is DFQATT and CDR2 SNEGSKA (reference sequence). V was cut by 0 bases and J by 3 bases, with 9 bases left in between.

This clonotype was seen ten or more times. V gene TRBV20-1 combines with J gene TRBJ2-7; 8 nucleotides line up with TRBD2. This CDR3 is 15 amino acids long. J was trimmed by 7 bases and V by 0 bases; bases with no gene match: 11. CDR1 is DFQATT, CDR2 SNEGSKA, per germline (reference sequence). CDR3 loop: CSARDIRREAKEQYF. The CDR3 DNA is TGCAGTGCTAGAGATATACGGCGGGAGGCCAAAGAGCAGTACTTC.

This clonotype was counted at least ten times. CDR3 DNA sequence: TGTGCCAGCTCACCGGGACAGGCCGGTCAGCCCCAGCATTTT. It encodes CASSPGQAGQPQHF. The V call is TRBV18, the J call TRBJ1-5, with 8 bases aligning to TRBD1. V lost 3 bases to trimming and J lost 6 bases; unmatched junction nucleotides: 4. The CDR3 consists of 14 residues. CDR1 is KGHSH and CDR2 is LQKENI in the germline V gene.

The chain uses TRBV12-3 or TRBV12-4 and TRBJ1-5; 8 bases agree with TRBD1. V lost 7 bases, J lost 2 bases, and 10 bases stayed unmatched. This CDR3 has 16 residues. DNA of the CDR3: TGTGCCAGCAAGGGGACAGGTCAGATTGGCAATCAGCCCCAGCATTTT. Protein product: CASKGTGQIGNQPQHF.

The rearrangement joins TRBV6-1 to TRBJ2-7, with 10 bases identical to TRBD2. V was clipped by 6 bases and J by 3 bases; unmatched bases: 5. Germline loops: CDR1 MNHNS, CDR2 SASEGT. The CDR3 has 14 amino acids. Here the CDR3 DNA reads TGTGCCAGCAGCCCTAGCGGGAGCTACTACGAGCAGTACTTC. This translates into CASSPSGSYYEQYF.

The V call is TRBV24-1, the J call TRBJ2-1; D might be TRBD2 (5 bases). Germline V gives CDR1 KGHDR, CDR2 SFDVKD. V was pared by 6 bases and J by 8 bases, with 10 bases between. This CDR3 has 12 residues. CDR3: CATSHTRDEQFF. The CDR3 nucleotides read TGTGCCACCAGTCACACTAGGGATGAGCAGTTCTTC.

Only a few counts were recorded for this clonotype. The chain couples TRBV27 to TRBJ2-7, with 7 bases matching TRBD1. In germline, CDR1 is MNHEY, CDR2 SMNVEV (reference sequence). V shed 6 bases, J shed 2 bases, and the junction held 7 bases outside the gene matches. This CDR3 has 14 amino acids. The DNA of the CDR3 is TGTGCCAGCAGCGCTTCGACAGGGCCCTACGAGCAGTACTTC. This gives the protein CASSASTGPYEQYF.

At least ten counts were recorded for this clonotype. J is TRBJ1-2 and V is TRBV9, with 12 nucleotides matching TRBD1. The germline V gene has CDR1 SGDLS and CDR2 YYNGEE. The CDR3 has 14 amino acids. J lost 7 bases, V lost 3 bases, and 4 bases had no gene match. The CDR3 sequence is CASSGDRGPGGYTF. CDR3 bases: TGTGCCAGCAGCGGGGACAGGGGGCCCGGTGGCTACACCTTC.

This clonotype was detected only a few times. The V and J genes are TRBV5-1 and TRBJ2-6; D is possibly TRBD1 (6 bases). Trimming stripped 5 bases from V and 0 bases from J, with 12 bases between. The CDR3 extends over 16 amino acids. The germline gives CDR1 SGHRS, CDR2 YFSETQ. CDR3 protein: CASRSGVTSGANVLTF. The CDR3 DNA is TGCGCCAGCAGGTCAGGGGTTACCTCTGGGGCCAACGTCCTGACTTTC. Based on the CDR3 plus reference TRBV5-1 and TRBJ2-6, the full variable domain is KAGVTQTPRYLIKTRGQQVTLSCSPISGHRSVSWYQQTPGQGLQFLFEYFSETQRNKGNFPGRFSGRQFSNSRSEMNVSTLELGDSALYLCASRSGVTSGANVLTFGAGSRLTVL.

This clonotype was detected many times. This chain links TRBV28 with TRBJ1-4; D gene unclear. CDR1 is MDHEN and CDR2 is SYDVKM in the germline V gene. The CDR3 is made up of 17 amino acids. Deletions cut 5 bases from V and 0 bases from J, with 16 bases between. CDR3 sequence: CASSIARPVATNEKLFF. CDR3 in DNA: TGTGCCAGCAGTATAGCGAGACCAGTTGCAACTAATGAAAAACTGTTTTTT.

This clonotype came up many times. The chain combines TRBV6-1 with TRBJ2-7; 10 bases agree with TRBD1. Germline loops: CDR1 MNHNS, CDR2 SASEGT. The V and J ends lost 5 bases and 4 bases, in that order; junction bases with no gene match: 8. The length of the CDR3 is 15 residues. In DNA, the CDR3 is TGTGCCAGCAGTTCCACCGGGACAGGGGAGTACGAGCAGTACTTC. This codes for CASSSTGTGEYEQYF.

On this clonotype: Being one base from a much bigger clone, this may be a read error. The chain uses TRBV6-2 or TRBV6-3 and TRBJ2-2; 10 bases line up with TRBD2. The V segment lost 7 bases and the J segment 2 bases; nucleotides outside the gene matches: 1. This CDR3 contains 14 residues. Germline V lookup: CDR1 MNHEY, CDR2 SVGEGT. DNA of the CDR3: TGTGCCAGCAAACTAGCGGGAAACACCGGGGAGCTGTTTTTT. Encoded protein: CASKLAGNTGELFF.

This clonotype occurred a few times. For the CDR3, the DNA is TGTGCCAGCAGTTCCAGGACAGGGTTTTTCGAGCAGTACTTC. Translated: CASSSRTGFFEQYF. This sequence joins TRBV28 and TRBJ2-7, with TRBD1 identical over 8 bases. The CDR3 spans 14 residues. Per germline, CDR1 MDHEN and CDR2 SYDVKM. The J segment lost 6 bases and the V segment lost 4 bases, leaving 8 bases of the junction unmatched.